This T cell receptor beta chain was obtained from a study of post-analysis software for immune sequencing data. Study information: Recorded subtypes: relapsing-remitting, secondary progressive, progressive-relapsing; some patients unannotated.

Study-wide results and caveats: Relative to controls, patients with multiple sclerosis showed significantly lower normalized Chao1 diversity.

On this clonotype itself: Its antigen is not known.

Unique molecular identifiers featured in each of the TCR beta cDNA libraries. About 540,000 cDNA molecules were obtained from roughly 0.93 to 9.6 million T cells. TCRdb passed the PCR reads through MiXCR, listing each CDR3 protein once. The sample includes about 770,000 distinct CDR3 sequences, under 60% of them seen just once. The sequenced sample was blood. The receptor's source is a girl between 5 and 17 years old with multiple sclerosis.

CDR3 in amino acids: CASSHPQAGGPLEETQYF. CDR3 coding DNA: TGTGCCAGCAGCCACCCCCAAGCGGGAGGGCCTTTAGAAGAGACCCAGTACTTC. V and J are TRBV11-2 and TRBJ2-5, with TRBD2 identical over 10 bases. The CDR3 loop spans 18 amino acids. J gave up 3 bases and V 5 bases, and 15 bases lay outside the gene matches. Germline loops: CDR1 SGHAT, CDR2 FQNNGV.